One TCR beta chain is described in this entry. Its antigen remains unidentified. This specimen comes from a study of T-cell reconstitution after alpha-beta-depleted transplantation in children. Notes on the study in general: Surviving recipient cells, namely T cells and thymic progenitors, were the source of high day-60 TCRbeta diversity in some patients. The study reportedly traced alpha-beta T cells about two months after transplant to several hundred expanded graft clones.

Trimming pared 4 bases from V and 1 base from J, leaving 14 bases between. The CDR3 sequence is 15 residues long. CDR1 is SGDLS and CDR2 is YYNGEE in the germline V gene. Unique molecular identifiers were incorporated when the TCRbeta library was constructed. TCRdb ran MiXCR on the PCR reads and lists one entry per CDR3 protein. Of fewer than 550,000 distinct CDR3 sequences in the sample, about an eighth were seen once. Source: PBMCs, mostly from graft donor cells, taken 180 days after TCRalphabeta/CD19-depleted stem cell transplant. The chain has TRBV9 and TRBJ1-2; D is possibly TRBD1 (6 bases). This receptor was obtained from a female patient aged 2-10 years who had a stem cell transplant for aplastic anemia, so the T cells may come from the graft donor. The CDR3 DNA sequence: TGTGCCAGCAGCAAAGGGACACTATTTAACTATGGCTACACCTTC. It yields the protein CASSKGTLFNYGYTF.